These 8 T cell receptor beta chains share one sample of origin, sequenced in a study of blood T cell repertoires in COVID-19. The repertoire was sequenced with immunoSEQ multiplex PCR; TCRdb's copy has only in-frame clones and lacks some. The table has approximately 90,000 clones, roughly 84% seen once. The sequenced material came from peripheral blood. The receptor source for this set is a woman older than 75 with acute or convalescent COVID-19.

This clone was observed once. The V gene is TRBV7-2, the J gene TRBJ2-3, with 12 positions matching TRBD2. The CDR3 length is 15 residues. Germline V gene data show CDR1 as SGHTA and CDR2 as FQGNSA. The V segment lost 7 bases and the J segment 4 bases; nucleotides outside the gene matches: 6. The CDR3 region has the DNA TGTGCCAGCACCCTGACTAGCGGGAGTTCAGATACGCAGTATTTT. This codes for CASTLTSGSSDTQYF.

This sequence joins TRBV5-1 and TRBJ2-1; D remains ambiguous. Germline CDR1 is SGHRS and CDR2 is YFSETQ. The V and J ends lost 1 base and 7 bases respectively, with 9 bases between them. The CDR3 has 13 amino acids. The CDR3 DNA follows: TGCGCCAGCAGCTTGAATGCGGCGAATGAGCAGTTCTTC. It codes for CASSLNAANEQFF.

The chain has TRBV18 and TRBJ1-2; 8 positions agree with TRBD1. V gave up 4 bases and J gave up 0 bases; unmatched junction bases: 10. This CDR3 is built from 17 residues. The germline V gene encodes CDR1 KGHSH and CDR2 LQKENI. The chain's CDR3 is CASSQAGTGTPNYGYTF. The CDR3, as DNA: TGTGCCAGCTCACAAGCCGGGACAGGAACTCCTAACTATGGCTACACCTTC.

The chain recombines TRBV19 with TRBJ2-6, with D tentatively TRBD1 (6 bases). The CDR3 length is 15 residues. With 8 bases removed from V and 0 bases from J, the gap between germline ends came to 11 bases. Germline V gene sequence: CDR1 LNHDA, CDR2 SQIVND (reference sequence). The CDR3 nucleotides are TGTGCCAGTCGAGGACAGAACTCTGGGGCCAACGTCCTGACTTTC. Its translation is CASRGQNSGANVLTF.

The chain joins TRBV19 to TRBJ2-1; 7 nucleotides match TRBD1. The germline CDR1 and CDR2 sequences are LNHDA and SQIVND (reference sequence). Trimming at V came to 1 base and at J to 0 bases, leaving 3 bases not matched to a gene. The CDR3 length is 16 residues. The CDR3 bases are TGTGCCAGTAGTATAGTGGGACAGCTCTCCTACAATGAGCAGTTCTTC. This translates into CASSIVGQLSYNEQFF.

This chain's CDR3 is CASGDRGRYEQYF. Written as DNA, the CDR3 is TGTGCCAGCGGGGACAGGGGGCGATACGAGCAGTACTTC. This sequence joins TRBV27 and TRBJ2-7, with 12 bases that match TRBD1. V was clipped by 8 bases and J by 4 bases; unmatched bases: 3. Germline V gene sequence: CDR1 MNHEY, CDR2 SMNVEV (reference sequence). The CDR3 spans 13 residues.

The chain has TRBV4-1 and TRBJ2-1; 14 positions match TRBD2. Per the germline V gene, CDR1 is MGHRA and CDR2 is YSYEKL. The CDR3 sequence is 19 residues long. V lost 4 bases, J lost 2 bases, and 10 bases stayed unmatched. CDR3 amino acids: CASSLLATSGGGTYNEQFF. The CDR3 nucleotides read TGCGCCAGCAGCCTCCTAGCGACTAGCGGGGGGGGAACCTACAATGAGCAGTTCTTC.

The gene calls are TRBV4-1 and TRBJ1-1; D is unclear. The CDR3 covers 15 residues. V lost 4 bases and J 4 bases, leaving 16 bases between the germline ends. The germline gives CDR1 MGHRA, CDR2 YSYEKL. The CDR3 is CASSPDYRSSTEAFF. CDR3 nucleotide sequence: TGCGCCAGCAGCCCTGATTATCGGTCGTCCACTGAAGCTTTCTTT.